The rows below give T cell receptor beta chains drawn from one sample of a study of blood T cell repertoires in COVID-19. The table came from immunoSEQ multiplex PCR; TCRdb's copy has only in-frame clones and leaves some out. The profile covers approximately 29,000 clones, with 85% to 95% appearing a single time and approximately 0.78% taken by the ten largest. The sequenced sample was peripheral blood. The receptor set was obtained from a woman aged 70-85 years with COVID-19, enrolled during active disease. Both conserved end residues are trimmed from each CDR3. Fields, in order: V gene, J gene, D gene, CDR3 protein. D genes are given only for firm matches.

V gene: TRBV13; J gene: TRBJ2-2; D gene: -; CDR3 protein: ASSPAVGRLTGELF
V gene: TRBV25-1; J gene: TRBJ1-1; D gene: -; CDR3 protein: ASSEGSWDTEAF
V gene: TRBV10-3; J gene: TRBJ2-2; D gene: TRBD1; CDR3 protein: AISLQGANTGELF
V gene: TRBV5-1; J gene: TRBJ1-2; D gene: -; CDR3 protein: ASSPDLGGYT
V gene: TRBV7-2; J gene: TRBJ2-5; D gene: -; CDR3 protein: ASSLGRESETQY
V gene: TRBV12-3/TRBV12-4; J gene: TRBJ2-3; D gene: -; CDR3 protein: ASSLGISDTQY
V gene: TRBV18; J gene: TRBJ2-1; D gene: TRBD2; CDR3 protein: ASSPPLAGINEQF
V gene: TRBV7-3; J gene: TRBJ1-4; D gene: -; CDR3 protein: ASSLTGLPNEKLF
V gene: TRBV5-1; J gene: TRBJ1-1; D gene: -; CDR3 protein: ASSLDGGAREAF
V gene: TRBV19; J gene: TRBJ2-1; D gene: -; CDR3 protein: ASMGLASNEQF
V gene: TRBV5-1; J gene: TRBJ1-1; D gene: TRBD1; CDR3 protein: ASSLQGFTEAF
V gene: TRBV5-5; J gene: TRBJ2-3; D gene: -; CDR3 protein: ASSRSHSTDTQY
V gene: TRBV4-3; J gene: TRBJ1-4; D gene: -; CDR3 protein: ASSQGTSLNEKLF
V gene: TRBV20-1; J gene: TRBJ2-3; D gene: TRBD2; CDR3 protein: SASAGTRGDTQY
V gene: TRBV29-1; J gene: TRBJ2-1; D gene: TRBD2; CDR3 protein: SVGSGSGTYNEQF
V gene: TRBV5-1; J gene: TRBJ2-1; D gene: -; CDR3 protein: ASSSLVMSSYNEQF
V gene: TRBV7-2; J gene: TRBJ1-2; D gene: -; CDR3 protein: ASSLTDGGNYGYT
V gene: TRBV5-1; J gene: TRBJ1-1; D gene: TRBD1; CDR3 protein: ASSLRGTGTGNTEAF
V gene: TRBV5-1; J gene: TRBJ2-1; D gene: TRBD2; CDR3 protein: ASSSAPSGGSDEQF
V gene: TRBV19; J gene: TRBJ1-1; D gene: -; CDR3 protein: ASSIGGTVNTEAF
V gene: TRBV6-2/TRBV6-3; J gene: TRBJ2-7; D gene: -; CDR3 protein: ASSTITGSSYEQY
V gene: TRBV3-1/TRBV3-2; J gene: TRBJ1-2; D gene: TRBD1; CDR3 protein: ASSQVQGARGYT
V gene: TRBV2; J gene: TRBJ1-6; D gene: -; CDR3 protein: ASTSGQGSPLH